One and the same sample provided the 14 T cell receptor beta chains below, sequenced in a study of T cell responses to AZD1222 COVID-19 vaccine. Only in-frame clones appear in the TCRdb table, and some are missing; sequencing was by immunoSEQ multiplex PCR. The profile shows some 130,000 clones, roughly 85% of them singletons. Sequenced material: peripheral blood, taken on day 0 of AZD1222 vaccination. The origin of the receptors is an adult in good health.

V gene TRBV6-6 combines with J gene TRBJ1-5, with D uncertain. The CDR3 has 13 amino acids. V dropped 5 bases and J dropped 4 bases, with 9 bases sitting between them. The germline gives CDR1 MNHNY, CDR2 SVGAGI (reference sequence). The CDR3 nucleotides are TGTGCCAGCAGTAAGGACGGTAATCAGCCCCAGCATTTT. Translating gives CASSKDGNQPQHF.

This clone has a single count. The chain is built from TRBV6-5 and TRBJ2-5; D is unclear. The germline V and J ends were trimmed by 4 bases and 4 bases, with 4 bases remaining between them. The germline V gene encodes CDR1 MNHEY and CDR2 SVGAGI. The CDR3 extends over 11 amino acids. The CDR3 loop reads CASSSRETQYF. CDR3 sequence (DNA): TGTGCCAGCAGTTCCCGAGAGACCCAGTACTTC.

The V call is TRBV27, the J call TRBJ2-2; D might be TRBD1 (5 bases). V was clipped by 3 bases and J by 4 bases, with 9 bases between them. Germline CDR1 reads MNHEY; CDR2 reads SMNVEV (reference sequence). This CDR3 has 14 residues. CDR3: CASSFIDSTGELFF. The CDR3 region has the DNA TGTGCCAGCAGTTTCATAGACAGCACCGGGGAGCTGTTTTTT.

The gene calls are TRBV7-8 and TRBJ1-5; D remains unclear. The V gene lost 5 bases and the J gene lost 0 bases, with 14 bases spanning the gap. Looked up from germline, CDR1 is SGHVS and CDR2 is FQNEAQ. This CDR3 is built from 16 residues. The DNA of the CDR3 is TGTGCCAGCAGCCAACTGGTGGCAGATAGCAATCAGCCCCAGCATTTT. It translates to CASSQLVADSNQPQHF.

The chain combines TRBV27 with TRBJ2-5, with D possibly called TRBD1 or TRBD2 (5 bases each). This CDR3 has 14 amino acids. The V end lost 2 bases, the J end lost 4 bases, and 11 bases lay between the germline ends. Looked up from germline, CDR1 is MNHEY and CDR2 is SMNVEV (reference sequence). This chain's CDR3 is CASSLVGGTETQYF. The CDR3 DNA reads TGTGCCAGCAGTTTAGTTGGGGGAACAGAGACCCAGTACTTC.

The genes are TRBV11-2 and TRBJ2-5, with TRBD1 matching 11 bases. Germline CDR1 SGHAT, CDR2 FQNNGV. CDR3 length: 14 residues. Germline trimming cut 8 bases from V and 4 bases from J; bases unmatched to any gene: 6. The CDR3 region is CASQDRGRGETQYF. CDR3 sequence (DNA): TGTGCCAGCCAGGACAGGGGGCGTGGAGAGACCCAGTACTTC.

This clone was recorded only once. The chain links TRBV5-1 to TRBJ1-1; perhaps TRBD1 as D (6 bases). The CDR3 is 14 amino acids. Germline V gene sequence: CDR1 SGHRS, CDR2 YFSETQ. Between the trimmed V and J ends, which lost 0 bases and 6 bases, there was a span of 12 bases. This chain's CDR3 is CASSLVSRGSEAFF. The CDR3 nucleotides are TGCGCCAGCAGCTTGGTCTCCAGGGGATCTGAAGCTTTCTTT.

The count of this clone is one. The chain's CDR3 is CASSLRSYNEQFF. CDR3 DNA sequence: TGTGCCAGCAGCCTCCGCTCCTACAATGAGCAGTTCTTC. This rearrangement joins TRBV5-4 to TRBJ2-1; D is undetermined. The CDR3 extends over 13 amino acids. Germline V gene sequence: CDR1 SGHNT, CDR2 YYREEE (reference sequence). Trimming removed 4 bases at V and 0 bases at J, with 5 bases between.

The rearrangement links TRBV29-1 to TRBJ1-1, with a possible D match to TRBD1 (5 bases). This CDR3 spans 11 amino acids. Trimming took 8 bases from V and 6 from J, leaving 13 bases between them. Germline CDR1 and CDR2: SQVTM and ANQGSEA. Here the CDR3 reads CSSTGAPEAFF. CDR3 nucleotides: TGCAGCTCTACCGGGGCCCCTGAAGCTTTCTTT.

The chain uses TRBV19 and TRBJ1-5; 10 nucleotides match TRBD1. This CDR3 is built from 14 residues. The V gene end was trimmed by 5 bases and the J gene end by 3 bases; junction bases not matched to a gene: 1. The germline gives CDR1 LNHDA, CDR2 SQIVND (reference sequence). The DNA for the CDR3 is TGTGCCAGTAGTGGGACAGGGGTCAATCAGCCCCAGCATTTT. It specifies CASSGTGVNQPQHF.

This clone was counted once. The J gene is TRBJ2-1, the V gene TRBV14; the D gene is possibly TRBD1 (6 bases). Trimming removed 4 bases from V and 7 bases from J, with 17 bases in between. The CDR3 extends over 15 amino acids. Germline V lookup: CDR1 SGHDN, CDR2 FVKESK. CDR3 nucleotides: TGTGCCAGCAGCCGACCTTTACAGGGTTCGAATGAGCAGTTCTTC. Translated, it gives CASSRPLQGSNEQFF.

V is TRBV7-9 and J is TRBJ2-1; a weak D match, TRBD1 (5 bases). Trimming stripped 5 bases from V and 2 bases from J, with 16 bases between. Germline CDR1 SEHNR, CDR2 FQNEAQ (reference sequence). There are 16 residues in the CDR3. The CDR3 nucleotides read TGTGCCAGCAGCCCGACAGCCGCGACCACCTACAATGAGCAGTTCTTC. This codes for CASSPTAATTYNEQFF.

V gene TRBV5-1 combines with J gene TRBJ2-7; possibly TRBD2 for D (6 bases). This CDR3 spans 13 amino acids. In germline, CDR1 is SGHRS, CDR2 YFSETQ. Trimming took 4 bases from V and 6 from J, leaving 14 bases between them. The CDR3 here is CASSPTGGREQYF. As DNA, the CDR3 is TGCGCCAGCAGCCCCACAGGAGGGCGCGAGCAGTACTTC.

The V gene is TRBV27, the J gene TRBJ1-3; D uncertain. The CDR3 contains 14 residues. The V gene lost 5 bases and the J gene lost 0 bases, with 8 bases spanning the gap. The germline gives CDR1 MNHEY, CDR2 SMNVEV (reference sequence). This chain's CDR3 is CASSLHPSGNTIYF. The CDR3, as DNA: TGTGCCAGCAGTCTACACCCCTCTGGAAACACCATATATTTT.